The clone carrying this T cell receptor beta chain was seen more than once but under ten times. Its matching antigen is unknown. This specimen belongs to a study of T-cell memory formation after mild COVID-19. Study summary: Clusters were largely donor specific.

The authors produced TCR alpha and TCR beta cDNA libraries with sample barcodes and UMIs by 5'RACE using constant-segment primers. TCRdb itself ran the 5' RACE reads through MiXCR, one entry per CDR3 protein. This table holds more than 250,000 distinct CDR3 sequences, about a sixth found once. Findings of the study overall: Second-wave clones peaking on day 37 lacked confirmed SARS-CoV-2 specificity. Prior to infection, memory already included some responding clones, suggesting cross-reactive memory joined.

CDR1 DFQATT and CDR2 SNEGSKA come from the germline V gene (reference sequence). CDR3 length equals 13 residues. V gave up 8 bases and J gave up 5 bases; unmatched junction bases: 10. The chain has TRBV20-1 and TRBJ2-5; 8 positions match TRBD2. Source material: PBMCs or a T cell subset sorted from them (not recorded which). This clonotype was obtained from a man between 18 and 29 years old who had mild COVID-19 (a few samples of this study predate the infection). Cell type and time point are not known. The CDR3 DNA sequence: TGCAGTCTCAGCGGGGGACCCCGGGAGACCCAGTACTTC. It translates to CSLSGGPRETQYF.